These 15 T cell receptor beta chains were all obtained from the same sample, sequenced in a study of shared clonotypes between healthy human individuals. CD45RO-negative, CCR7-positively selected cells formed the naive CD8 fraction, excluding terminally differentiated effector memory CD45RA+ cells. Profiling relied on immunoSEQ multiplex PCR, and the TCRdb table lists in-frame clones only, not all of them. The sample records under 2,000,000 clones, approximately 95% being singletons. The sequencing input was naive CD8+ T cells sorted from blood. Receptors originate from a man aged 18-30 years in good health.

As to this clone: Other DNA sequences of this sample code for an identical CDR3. CDR3 DNA: TGTGCCAGCAGCTTAACGGGGTATGAGCAGTTCTTC. Translated, it gives CASSLTGYEQFF. V is TRBV7-9 and J is TRBJ2-1; the D gene is possibly TRBD2 (5 bases). Trimming left V 2 bases short and J 8 bases short, with 7 bases between. Germline CDR1 and CDR2: SEHNR and FQNEAQ (reference sequence). The CDR3 spans 12 residues.

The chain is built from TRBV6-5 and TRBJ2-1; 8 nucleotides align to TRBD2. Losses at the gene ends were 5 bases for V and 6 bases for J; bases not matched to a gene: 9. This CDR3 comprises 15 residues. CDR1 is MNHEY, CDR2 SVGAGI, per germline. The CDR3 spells CASSTTSDPFNEQFF. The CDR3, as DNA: TGTGCCAGCAGTACGACTAGCGACCCATTCAATGAGCAGTTCTTC.

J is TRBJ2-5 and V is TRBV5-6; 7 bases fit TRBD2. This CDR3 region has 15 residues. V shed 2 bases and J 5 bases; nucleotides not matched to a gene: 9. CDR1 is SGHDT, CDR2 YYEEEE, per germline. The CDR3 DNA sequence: TGTGCCAGCAGCTTTTCAACTAGCGTCTATGAGACCCAGTACTTC. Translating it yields CASSFSTSVYETQYF.

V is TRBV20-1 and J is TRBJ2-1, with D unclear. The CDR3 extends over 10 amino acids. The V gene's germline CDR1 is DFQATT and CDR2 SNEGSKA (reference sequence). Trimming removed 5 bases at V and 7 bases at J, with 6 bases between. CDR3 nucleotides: TGCAGTGCTCCCCAGAATGAGCAGTTCTTC. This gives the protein CSAPQNEQFF.

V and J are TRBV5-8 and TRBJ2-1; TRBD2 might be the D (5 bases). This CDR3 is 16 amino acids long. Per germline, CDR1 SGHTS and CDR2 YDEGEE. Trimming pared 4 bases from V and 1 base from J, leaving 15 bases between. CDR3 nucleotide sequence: TGTGCCAGCAGCCATTGGGGAGCCCCATCCTACAATGAGCAGTTCTTC. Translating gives CASSHWGAPSYNEQFF.

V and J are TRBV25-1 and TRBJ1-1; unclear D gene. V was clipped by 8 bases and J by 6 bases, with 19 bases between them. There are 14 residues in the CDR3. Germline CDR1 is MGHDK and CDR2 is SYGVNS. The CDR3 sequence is CASHRTVVIPEAFF. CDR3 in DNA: TGTGCCAGCCATAGGACGGTCGTGATACCTGAAGCTTTCTTT.

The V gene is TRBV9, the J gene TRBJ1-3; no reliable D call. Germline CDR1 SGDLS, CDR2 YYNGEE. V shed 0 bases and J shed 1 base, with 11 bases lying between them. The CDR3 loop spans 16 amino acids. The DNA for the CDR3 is TGTGCCAGCAGCGTAGAAGGACTGACGTCTGGAAACACCATATATTTT. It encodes CASSVEGLTSGNTIYF. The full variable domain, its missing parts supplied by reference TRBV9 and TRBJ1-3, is DSGVTQTPKHLITATGQRVTLRCSPRSGDLSVYWYQQSLDQGLQFLIQYYNGEERAKGNILERFSAQQFPDLHSELNLSSLELGDSALYFCASSVEGLTSGNTIYFGEGSWLTVV.

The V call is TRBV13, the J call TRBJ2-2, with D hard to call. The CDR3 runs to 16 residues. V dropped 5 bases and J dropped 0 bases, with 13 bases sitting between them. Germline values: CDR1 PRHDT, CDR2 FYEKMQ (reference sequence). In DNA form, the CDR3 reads TGTGCCAGCAGCCCAGAGGCGCTATCGAACACCGGGGAGCTGTTTTTT. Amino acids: CASSPEALSNTGELFF.

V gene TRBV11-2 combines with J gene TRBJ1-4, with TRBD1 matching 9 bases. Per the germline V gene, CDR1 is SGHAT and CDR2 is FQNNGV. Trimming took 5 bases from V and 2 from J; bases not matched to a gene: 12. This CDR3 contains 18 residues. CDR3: CASSPTQQGAPTNEKLFF. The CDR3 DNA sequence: TGTGCCAGCAGCCCTACCCAACAGGGGGCGCCGACTAATGAAAAACTGTTTTTT. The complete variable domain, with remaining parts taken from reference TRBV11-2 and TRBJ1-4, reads EAGVAQSPRYKIIEKRQSVAFWCNPISGHATLYWYQQILGQGPKLLIQFQNNGVVDDSQLPKDRFSAERLKGVDSTLKIQPAKLEDSAVYLCASSPTQQGAPTNEKLFFGSGTQLSVL.

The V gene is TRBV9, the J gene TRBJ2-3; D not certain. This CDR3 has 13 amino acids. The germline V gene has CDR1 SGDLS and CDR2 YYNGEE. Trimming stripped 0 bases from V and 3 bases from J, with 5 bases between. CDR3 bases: TGTGCCAGCAGCGTAGAGTTTACAGATACGCAGTATTTT. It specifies CASSVEFTDTQYF.

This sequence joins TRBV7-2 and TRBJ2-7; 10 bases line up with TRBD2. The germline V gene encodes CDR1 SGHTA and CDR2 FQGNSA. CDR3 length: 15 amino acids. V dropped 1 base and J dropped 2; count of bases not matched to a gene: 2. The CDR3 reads CASSLDTSGTYEQYF. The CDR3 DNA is TGTGCCAGCAGCTTAGATACTAGCGGGACCTACGAGCAGTACTTC.

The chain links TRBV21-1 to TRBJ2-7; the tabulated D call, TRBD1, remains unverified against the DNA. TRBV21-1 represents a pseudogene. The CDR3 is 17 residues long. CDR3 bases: TGTGCCAGCAGCAACGCGCTCTCACAGGGGCCCTCCTACGAGCAGTACTTC. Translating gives CASSNALSQGPSYEQYF.

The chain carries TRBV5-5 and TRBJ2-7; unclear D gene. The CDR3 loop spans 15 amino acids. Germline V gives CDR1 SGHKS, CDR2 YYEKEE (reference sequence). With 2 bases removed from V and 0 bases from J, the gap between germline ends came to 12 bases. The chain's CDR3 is CASSFGPDSSYEQYF. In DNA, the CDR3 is TGTGCCAGCAGCTTTGGGCCAGATAGCTCCTACGAGCAGTACTTC.

CDR3 in DNA: TGTGCCAGCAGCATGAACAGGGCGGTCTACGAGCAGTACTTC. Protein product: CASSMNRAVYEQYF. V gene TRBV5-5 combines with J gene TRBJ2-7; D might be TRBD1 (6 bases). The V gene's germline CDR1 is SGHKS and CDR2 YYEKEE (reference sequence). There are 14 residues in the CDR3. V lost 4 bases and J 3 bases, leaving 14 bases between the germline ends.

The CDR3 region has the DNA TGTGCCAGCAGTTACTTACAGGCCTCTGGAAACACCATATATTTT. Translating gives CASSYLQASGNTIYF. This chain connects TRBV6-5 to TRBJ1-3; possibly TRBD1 for D (5 bases). CDR1 and CDR2 (germline): MNHEY, SVGAGI. CDR3 length: 15 amino acids. V lost 1 base, J lost 0 bases, and 7 bases lay in between.